The 9 T cell receptor beta chains listed next were all sequenced from one sample in a study of T cells in Graves' hyperthyroidism and ophthalmopathy. RNA transcripts provided the source from which TCR beta CDR3 regions were amplified. HTBI primers were employed in a first-round RT-PCR of the TCR CDR3. TCRdb re-analysed the multiplex PCR reads in MiXCR, keeping a single row per CDR3 protein. The data hold about 600,000 distinct CDR3 sequences, with approximately 16% observed a single time. Source material: blood. All receptors derive from a woman in her forties with Graves' ophthalmopathy.

The chain carries TRBV6-1 and TRBJ1-2; 9 bases line up with TRBD1. V gave up 7 bases and J gave up 6 bases; unmatched junction bases: 21. Germline CDR1 reads MNHNS; CDR2 reads SASEGT. The CDR3 loop spans 18 amino acids. CDR3 residues: CASTQHSHTAGTGNGYTF. CDR3 DNA sequence: TGTGCCAGCACCCAACATTCCCATACTGCCGGGACAGGGAATGGCTACACCTTC.

V gene TRBV7-9 combines with J gene TRBJ2-1; D gene ambiguous. Germline V gives CDR1 SEHNR, CDR2 FQNEAQ (reference sequence). The V end was cut by 1 base, the J end by 4 bases, with 8 bases between. The CDR3 contains 14 residues. CDR3 in amino acids: CASSLEAEYNEQFF. In DNA form, the CDR3 reads TGTGCCAGCAGCTTAGAGGCAGAATACAATGAGCAGTTCTTC.

Comment on this clonotype: This may arise from a read error, as a much more abundant clone is one base away. This CDR3 fails to terminate in the conserved phenylalanine or tryptophan, so it likely reflects a read error. The rearrangement links TRBV2 to TRBJ2-2; possibly TRBD2 for D (7 bases). Trimming pared 7 bases from V and 4 bases from J, leaving 16 bases between. CDR1 and CDR2 from the germline V gene are SNHLY and FYNNEI. This CDR3 is built from 15 residues. This CDR3 reads CASTAGAPGTGELFL. As DNA, the CDR3 is TGTGCCAGCACGGCGGGGGCCCCGGGCACCGGGGAGCTGTTTCTT.

The V call is TRBV12-5, the J call TRBJ2-1; D remains ambiguous. CDR3 length equals 12 residues. V was cut by 6 bases and J by 8 bases, with 11 bases left in between. CDR1 is LGHNT, CDR2 FRNRAP, per germline. The CDR3 DNA is TGTGCTAGTGGCTCTACCTGGGATGAGCAGTTCTTC. Amino acids: CASGSTWDEQFF.

The V call is TRBV6-1, the J call TRBJ2-2; 8 positions agree with TRBD2. The CDR3 contains 17 residues. Trimming took 10 bases from V and 0 from J; bases not matched to a gene: 13. Germline values: CDR1 MNHNS, CDR2 SASEGT. The DNA of the CDR3 is TGTGCCACCCGACCGGGGGGGACGGGGGCGAACACCGGGGAGCTGTTTTTT. Protein product: CATRPGGTGANTGELFF.

This clonotype has only a few counts. The chain joins TRBV19 to TRBJ1-5; no reliable D call. Germline V gives CDR1 LNHDA, CDR2 SQIVND (reference sequence). V was clipped by 7 bases and J by 1 base, with 8 bases between them. The CDR3 is made up of 13 amino acids. The CDR3 reads CASTTGSNQPQHF. Here the CDR3 DNA reads TGTGCCAGTACTACGGGGAGCAATCAGCCCCAGCATTTT.

This clonotype was detected ten times or more. This rearrangement joins TRBV6-1 to TRBJ1-1, with D possibly matching TRBD1 (5 bases). Germline CDR1 MNHNS, CDR2 SASEGT. The CDR3 length is 15 residues. Trimming took off 6 bases at V and 5 bases at J, with 19 bases between the two ends. The CDR3 region has the DNA TGTGCCAGCAGCCCCCCCTGGGGGTCGGGGACTGAAGCTTTCTTT. Translated, it gives CASSPPWGSGTEAFF.

In its sample, this clonotype was seen many times. The chain combines TRBV5-1 with TRBJ1-2; no clear D. There are 12 residues in the CDR3. Germline CDR1 is SGHRS and CDR2 is YFSETQ. V was clipped by 4 bases and J by 8 bases, with 12 bases between them. The CDR3: CASSREGVGYTF. CDR3 bases: TGCGCCAGCAGCCGCGAGGGTGTCGGCTACACCTTC.

This clonotype was recorded at least ten times. This chain joins TRBV20-1 and TRBJ2-5; 9 nucleotides line up with TRBD2. Germline trimming cut 6 bases from V and 5 bases from J; bases unmatched to any gene: 10. Germline lookup yields CDR1 DFQATT and CDR2 SNEGSKA (reference sequence). The CDR3 loop spans 14 amino acids. CDR3 nucleotides: TGCAGTGCGACAACGAGCGGGGGGAGGGAGACCCAGTACTTC. Its translation is CSATTSGGRETQYF.